The 28 T cell receptor beta chains below all came from one sample that was sequenced in a study of shared clonotypes between healthy human individuals. TCRdb's table, derived via immunoSEQ multiplex PCR, lists solely in-frame clones and lacks some. The sample has about 1,500,000 clones, around 95% seen once. Material for sequencing was naive CD4+ T cells sorted from blood. The subset was: CD45RA+ positively selected. These receptors all stem from a man under 40 in good health.

The V call is TRBV9, the J call TRBJ2-2; the D gene is possibly TRBD2 (5 bases). From germline, CDR1 is SGDLS and CDR2 YYNGEE. The germline V and J ends were trimmed by 4 bases and 0 bases, with 10 bases remaining between them. The CDR3 loop spans 15 amino acids. CDR3 sequence reads: CASSRAAANTGELFF. The CDR3 DNA reads as TGTGCCAGCAGCCGAGCGGCAGCGAACACCGGGGAGCTGTTTTTT.

The rearrangement uses TRBV7-6 and TRBJ1-5, with a possible D match to TRBD1 (5 bases). The CDR3 totals 12 residues. Germline-derived CDR1 and CDR2 are SGHVS and FNYEAQ. Trimming shortened V by 0 bases and J by 12 bases, and 9 bases separated the two germline ends. The CDR3 region has the DNA TGTGCCAGCAGCTTAGCTGGGGGGAACCAGCATTTT. This encodes CASSLAGGNQHF.

The chain employs TRBV11-2 and TRBJ2-4; D is possibly TRBD1 (6 bases). V was shortened by 5 bases and J by 10 bases, with 9 bases between the two germline ends. The CDR3 has 11 residues. The germline gives CDR1 SGHAT, CDR2 FQNNGV. DNA of the CDR3: TGTGCCAGCAGCCCGGGACAAATTCAGTACTTC. This translates into CASSPGQIQYF.

This chain links TRBV5-1 with TRBJ2-5; either TRBD1 or TRBD2 may fit D (5 bases each). Trimming pared 4 bases from V and 2 bases from J, leaving 12 bases between. CDR3 size: 14 residues. Germline V lookup: CDR1 SGHRS, CDR2 YFSETQ. The CDR3 region has the DNA TGCGCCAGCAGCGTTTTGGGACGGCAAGAGACCCAGTACTTC. Translating gives CASSVLGRQETQYF.

The chain combines TRBV6-5 with TRBJ2-7; 7 nucleotides line up with TRBD1. V lost 2 bases and J lost 5; bases outside the gene matches: 3. The germline V gene encodes CDR1 MNHEY and CDR2 SVGAGI. The CDR3 length is 13 residues. This CDR3 reads CASSYLDRHEQYF. As DNA, the CDR3 is TGTGCCAGCAGTTACCTGGACAGGCACGAGCAGTACTTC.

The V call is TRBV27, the J call TRBJ2-7; the match to TRBD2 covers 9 bases. Germline V gives CDR1 MNHEY, CDR2 SMNVEV (reference sequence). The CDR3 extends over 15 amino acids. The trim removed 7 bases at V and 4 bases at J, leaving 11 bases unmatched. Here the CDR3 reads CASKPMGLAAYEQYF. CDR3 sequence (DNA): TGTGCCAGCAAGCCCATGGGACTAGCAGCTTACGAGCAGTACTTC.

Regarding this clone: Other DNA sequences of this sample code for an identical CDR3. V and J are TRBV6-5 and TRBJ1-4, with D unclear. The CDR3 covers 13 residues. Germline CDR1 is MNHEY and CDR2 is SVGAGI. V lost 6 bases, J lost 0 bases, and 5 bases lay in between. CDR3 sequence: CASSPSTNEKLFF. The CDR3 nucleotides read TGTGCCAGCAGCCCATCAACTAATGAAAAACTGTTTTTT.

The gene calls are TRBV6-1 and TRBJ2-3, with D perhaps TRBD1 or TRBD2 (6 bases each). The CDR3 spans 17 residues. Trimming stripped 1 base from V and 0 bases from J, with 14 bases between. Germline V gene lookup returns CDR1 MNHNS and CDR2 SASEGT. This chain's CDR3 is CASSEVLGGSSTDTQYF. In nucleotides, the CDR3 is TGTGCCAGCAGTGAAGTATTAGGGGGGTCTAGCACAGATACGCAGTATTTT.

This chain uses TRBV30 with TRBJ1-3, with D unresolved. Trimming left V 8 bases short and J 2 bases short, with 10 bases between. Germline V gives CDR1 GTSNPN, CDR2 SVGIG (reference sequence). CDR3 size: 12 residues. CDR3 DNA sequence: TGTGCCGTAGTGGGGACTGGAAACACCATATATTTT. This codes for CAVVGTGNTIYF. Complete variable domain (other parts from reference TRBV30 and TRBJ1-3): SQTIHQWPATLVQPVGSPLSLECTVEGTSNPNLYWYRQAAGRGLQLLFYSVGIGQISSEVPQNLSASRPQDRQFILSSKKLLLSDSGFYLCAVVGTGNTIYFGEGSWLTVV.

Here the CDR3 reads CSVWEFTDTQYF. Here the CDR3 DNA reads TGCAGCGTTTGGGAGTTCACAGATACGCAGTATTTT. This sequence joins TRBV29-1 and TRBJ2-3; D might be TRBD2 (5 bases). This CDR3 contains 12 residues. Germline-derived CDR1 and CDR2 are SQVTM and ANQGSEA. V was pared by 5 bases and J by 2 bases, with 8 bases between.

CDR3 region: CASSKGLAGYNEQFF. In nucleotides, the CDR3 is TGTGCCAGCAGTAAGGGACTAGCGGGTTACAATGAGCAGTTCTTC. V usage is TRBV6-5 and J usage is TRBJ2-1; TRBD2 agrees at 12 bases. The CDR3 sequence is 15 residues long. CDR1 MNHEY and CDR2 SVGAGI come from the germline V gene. The junction had 3 bases not matched to a gene; V was cut back by 5 bases and J by 4 bases.

The rearrangement joins TRBV2 to TRBJ2-2; D is perhaps TRBD2 (6 bases). The germline gives CDR1 SNHLY, CDR2 FYNNEI. Deletions cut 8 bases from V and 0 bases from J, with 16 bases between. CDR3 length equals 16 residues. The chain's CDR3 is CASRYRRGSNTGELFF. The CDR3 coding sequence is TGTGCCAGCCGATACAGGAGGGGATCGAACACCGGGGAGCTGTTTTTT.

This chain uses TRBV18 with TRBJ1-2; a possible D gene is TRBD1 (5 bases). Germline V CDR1 and CDR2: KGHSH, LQKENI. V gave up 6 bases and J gave up 4 bases, with 15 bases separating them. The CDR3 extends over 14 amino acids. The CDR3 loop is CASSLADRLYGYTF. The CDR3 DNA is TGTGCCAGCTCCCTGGCCGACAGACTCTATGGCTACACCTTC.

A remark on this clone: This same CDR3 is encoded by further DNA sequences in the sample. The rearrangement uses TRBV18 and TRBJ1-1, with 8 nucleotides matching TRBD1. CDR1 is KGHSH, CDR2 LQKENI, per germline. This CDR3 is 13 amino acids long. With V trimmed by 2 bases and J by 6 bases, 2 bases remained unmatched. CDR3 residues: CASSPGQGAEAFF. The CDR3 bases are TGTGCCAGCTCACCAGGACAGGGTGCTGAAGCTTTCTTT.

The genes are TRBV4-1 and TRBJ2-5; possible D gene TRBD1, 5 bases. V lost 0 bases and J lost 5, with 13 bases in between. CDR1 MGHRA and CDR2 YSYEKL come from the germline V gene. The CDR3 contains 15 residues. The CDR3 coding sequence is TGCGCCAGCAGCCAAGATGGACCAGGGTGGGAGACCCAGTACTTC. Translating gives CASSQDGPGWETQYF.

V is TRBV29-1 and J is TRBJ2-6; D not resolved. Trimming stripped 4 bases from V and 0 bases from J, with 4 bases between. Germline CDR1 reads SQVTM; CDR2 reads ANQGSEA. The CDR3 has 13 amino acids. Here the CDR3 DNA reads TGCAGCGTTGGGACCTCTGGGGCCAACGTCCTGACTTTC. It encodes CSVGTSGANVLTF.

This clone was picked up a small number of times. V and J are TRBV27 and TRBJ2-7; D is ambiguous. This CDR3 region has 13 residues. The V end was cut by 5 bases, the J end by 5 bases, with 13 bases between. Germline V gene lookup returns CDR1 MNHEY and CDR2 SMNVEV (reference sequence). CDR3: CASSPLRGHEQYF. CDR3 sequence (DNA): TGTGCCAGCAGTCCGTTACGTGGACACGAGCAGTACTTC.

This chain uses TRBV2 with TRBJ1-2; no clear D gene. Germline V gene data show CDR1 as SNHLY and CDR2 as FYNNEI. The V end lost 3 bases, the J end lost 7 bases, and 12 bases lay between the germline ends. The CDR3 has 13 residues. The DNA for the CDR3 is TGTGCCAGCAGTGAGGGCAACCTGGCTGGCTACACCTTC. Amino acid sequence: CASSEGNLAGYTF.

Points on this clone: One junction end does not reproduce the germline sequence, and a read error may be involved. The rearrangement uses TRBV2 and TRBJ2-2; 8 bases are shared with TRBD1. CDR3 length: 14 residues. Germline V gene data show CDR1 as SNHLY and CDR2 as FYNNEI. The CDR3 DNA reads as TGTGCCAGCAGTGAACGACAGGGGTCCGGCGAGCTGTTTTTT. It yields the protein CASSERQGSGELFF.

The V gene is TRBV19, the J gene TRBJ2-1, with 7 bases identical to TRBD1. The CDR3 totals 15 residues. The V segment lost 1 base and the J segment 7 bases; nucleotides outside the gene matches: 7. Per the germline V gene, CDR1 is LNHDA and CDR2 is SQIVND (reference sequence). The CDR3 bases are TGTGCCAGTAGTATAGTTGCTGGGACAGAAAATGAGCAGTTCTTC. This translates into CASSIVAGTENEQFF.

V usage is TRBV4-3 and J usage is TRBJ1-2, with no clear D. Looked up from germline, CDR1 is LGHNA and CDR2 is YSLEER. The V and J ends lost 1 base and 4 bases respectively, with 10 bases between them. The CDR3 runs 14 residues. The CDR3 DNA reads as TGCGCCAGCAGCCAAGGGCAGGAAGCCTATGGCTACACCTTC. It encodes CASSQGQEAYGYTF.

This rearrangement joins TRBV6-5 to TRBJ1-2; maybe TRBD1 (5 bases). The CDR3 loop spans 13 amino acids. The V gene lost 2 bases and the J gene lost 4 bases, with 8 bases spanning the gap. The germline gives CDR1 MNHEY, CDR2 SVGAGI. CDR3 in DNA: TGTGCCAGCAGTTACGACAGCTTCTATGGCTACACCTTC. Its translation is CASSYDSFYGYTF.

V is TRBV18 and J is TRBJ1-5; 10 nucleotides line up with TRBD1. CDR1 is KGHSH, CDR2 LQKENI, per germline. Trimming cost V 5 bases and J 5 bases; bases outside gene matches: 3. The CDR3 contains 14 residues. The CDR3 DNA reads as TGTGCCAGCTCAACCGGGACAGGGGATCAGCCCCAGCATTTT. Protein product: CASSTGTGDQPQHF.

The rearrangement uses TRBV19 and TRBJ2-7; 7 nucleotides agree with TRBD2. The junction had 7 bases not matched to a gene; V was cut back by 5 bases and J by 0 bases. The CDR3 totals 15 residues. Germline V gene lookup returns CDR1 LNHDA and CDR2 SQIVND (reference sequence). CDR3 region: CASSSWGGSSYEQYF. CDR3 coding DNA: TGTGCCAGTAGTTCATGGGGAGGGAGCTCCTACGAGCAGTACTTC.

The V gene is TRBV28, the J gene TRBJ1-2; no clear D. Germline assignment: CDR1 MDHEN and CDR2 SYDVKM. Trimming took off 1 base at V and 4 bases at J, with 10 bases between the two ends. CDR3 length equals 14 residues. CDR3 sequence: CASSLSPQVYGYTF. Here the CDR3 DNA reads TGTGCCAGCAGTTTATCCCCCCAAGTCTATGGCTACACCTTC.

CDR3 coding DNA: TGTGCCAGCAGCGTAGGCCCACTAGCGGATGTTTCTGAGCAGTACTTC. Translating it yields CASSVGPLADVSEQYF. The chain couples TRBV9 to TRBJ2-7; 8 bases align to TRBD2. Trimming at V came to 0 bases and at J to 7 bases, leaving 12 bases not matched to a gene. Germline CDR1 SGDLS, CDR2 YYNGEE. The CDR3 consists of 16 residues.

The chain is built from TRBV11-2 and TRBJ2-7; no clear D. This CDR3 contains 12 residues. The ends were cut back, 6 bases at V and 6 bases at J, with 12 bases in the middle. Germline V gives CDR1 SGHAT, CDR2 FQNNGV. CDR3 loop: CASSPPGPEQYF. The CDR3 DNA follows: TGTGCCAGCAGTCCACCCGGTCCCGAGCAGTACTTC.

The rearrangement uses TRBV28 and TRBJ1-2, with 7 bases that match TRBD1. The length of the CDR3 is 13 residues. Germline-derived CDR1 and CDR2 are MDHEN and SYDVKM. The V gene end was trimmed by 5 bases and the J gene end by 6 bases; junction bases not matched to a gene: 6. As DNA, the CDR3 is TGTGCCAGCAGTCCGGGACAGAGGAATGGCTACACCTTC. It is translated as CASSPGQRNGYTF.